The 26 T cell receptor beta chains presented below share a single source sample, sequenced in a study of long-term antiretroviral therapy in people with HIV. Run at survey level, the immunoSEQ assay was version v3.0. The protocol was immunoSEQ multiplex PCR, while the TCRdb copy is restricted to in-frame clones and leaves out a portion. The data contain about 16,000 clones, roughly 85% of them singletons. Sample: unsorted PBMCs, taken 0.5 years after starting antiretroviral therapy. The receptors were sampled from a woman aged 40 to 55 with HIV.

This chain uses TRBV7-9 with TRBJ2-2, with TRBD2 matching over 7 bases. Germline CDR1 SEHNR, CDR2 FQNEAQ (reference sequence). The CDR3 sequence is 15 residues long. The J segment lost 6 bases and the V segment lost 3 bases, leaving 7 bases of the junction unmatched. The CDR3 DNA reads as TGTGCCAGCAGCTTCATGGCGGGAGACTCCGGGGAGCTGTTTTTT. Translation gives CASSFMAGDSGELFF.

This chain links TRBV11-1 with TRBJ1-5, with D uncertain. Germline V gene sequence: CDR1 SGHAT, CDR2 FQDESV (reference sequence). V lost 4 bases and J lost 5, with 9 bases in between. The CDR3 totals 13 residues. The CDR3 coding sequence is TGTGCCAGCAGCTCGGCGATTGATCAGCCCCAGCATTTT. It translates to CASSSAIDQPQHF.

The rearrangement links TRBV27 to TRBJ2-1, with 9 bases identical to TRBD2. V dropped 4 bases and J dropped 5; count of bases not matched to a gene: 6. This CDR3 has 15 amino acids. The germline CDR1 and CDR2 sequences are MNHEY and SMNVEV (reference sequence). As DNA, the CDR3 is TGTGCCAGCAGTTCTCTAGCGGGACAAGACAATGAGCAGTTCTTC. This encodes CASSSLAGQDNEQFF.

This clone showed up just once. The chain couples TRBV4-3 to TRBJ2-2, with D possibly TRBD1 on 7 matching bases. CDR1 LGHNA and CDR2 YSLEER come from the germline V gene. The ends were cut back, 0 bases at V and 5 bases at J, with 19 bases in the middle. The CDR3 covers 18 residues. The CDR3 nucleotides are TGCGCCAGCAGCCAAGATGATACCGGCAGGGGGGCAACCGGGGAGCTGTTTTTT. Its translation: CASSQDDTGRGATGELFF.

CDR3 nucleotide sequence: TGTGCCAGTAGTATAGAGTCAGGGGGGCAGCCCCAGCATTTT. It encodes CASSIESGGQPQHF. The chain recombines TRBV19 with TRBJ1-5; the match to TRBD1 covers 7 bases. This CDR3 comprises 14 residues. The germline CDR1 and CDR2 sequences are LNHDA and SQIVND (reference sequence). Trimming took 0 bases from V and 7 from J; bases not matched to a gene: 3.

The chain joins TRBV4-3 to TRBJ1-1; D is perhaps TRBD1 (5 bases). The germline gives CDR1 LGHNA, CDR2 YSLEER. The ends were cut back, 1 base at V and 4 bases at J, with 13 bases in the middle. This CDR3 has 15 amino acids. The CDR3 DNA reads as TGCGCCAGCAGCCAAGTCGCGGGGGTGCCCACTGAAGCTTTCTTT. Amino acid sequence: CASSQVAGVPTEAFF.

The chain recombines TRBV5-8 with TRBJ1-4; maybe TRBD1 (6 bases). Germline CDR1 SGHTS, CDR2 YDEGEE. Trimming pared 4 bases from V and 2 bases from J, leaving 15 bases between. This CDR3 contains 16 residues. The CDR3: CASSPTGQGTNEKLFF. CDR3 DNA sequence: TGTGCCAGCAGCCCGACAGGCCAGGGCACTAATGAAAAACTGTTTTTT.

The V gene is TRBV7-9, the J gene TRBJ1-3; no firm D call. The CDR3 runs to 16 residues. In germline, CDR1 is SEHNR, CDR2 FQNEAQ (reference sequence). V gave up 5 bases and J gave up 0 bases, with 14 bases separating them. In DNA form, the CDR3 reads TGTGCCAGCAGCCTTGGCAGCTCCGACTCTGGAAACACCATATATTTT. Translation: CASSLGSSDSGNTIYF. Full variable domain (missing parts from reference TRBV7-9 and TRBJ1-3): DTGVSQNPRHKITKRGQNVTFRCDPISEHNRLYWYRQTLGQGPEFLTYFQNEAQLEKSRLLSDRFSAERPKGSFSTLEIQRTEQGDSAMYLCASSLGSSDSGNTIYFGEGSWLTVV.

This clone appeared once. The V call is TRBV6-1, the J call TRBJ2-7; 9 bases map to TRBD1. Germline V gene lookup returns CDR1 MNHNS and CDR2 SASEGT. The CDR3 length is 13 residues. V trimming: 6 bases; J trimming: 4 bases; junction bases outside the gene matches: 4. The CDR3, as DNA: TGTGCCAGCAGAAGGGACAGGGTGTACGAGCAGTACTTC. It encodes CASRRDRVYEQYF.

V and J are TRBV9 and TRBJ2-3; 10 nucleotides agree with TRBD2. This CDR3 is 15 amino acids long. Germline V CDR1 and CDR2: SGDLS, YYNGEE. V shed 4 bases, J shed 1 base, and the junction held 3 bases outside the gene matches. As DNA, the CDR3 is TGTGCCAGCAGCCCAGCGGGAGGGGGCACAGATACGCAGTATTTT. Its protein is CASSPAGGGTDTQYF.

In this sample, this clone turned up a few times. V gene TRBV5-6 combines with J gene TRBJ2-1; D may be TRBD2 (5 bases). Trimming left V 4 bases short and J 9 bases short, with 20 bases between. Germline V CDR1 and CDR2: SGHDT, YYEEEE. The CDR3 has 15 residues. In nucleotides, the CDR3 is TGTGCCAGCAGCCCCGGACTTAGCGCCCTTGGTGAGCAGTTCTTC. Translating gives CASSPGLSALGEQFF.

The table lists this clone with a count of one. The rearrangement links TRBV21-1 to TRBJ2-7; the table's TRBD2 call for D was not verified on the DNA. TRBV21-1 represents a pseudogene. This CDR3 is 16 amino acids long. CDR3 DNA sequence: TGTGCCAGAGGGTGGGCTAGCGGGAAACCCATTTACGAGCAGTACTTC. It translates to CARGWASGKPIYEQYF.

The gene calls are TRBV10-3 and TRBJ2-7, with 9 bases matching TRBD1. Germline trimming cut 0 bases from V and 3 bases from J; bases unmatched to any gene: 0. This CDR3 comprises 14 residues. The germline CDR1 and CDR2 sequences are ENHRY and SYGVKD. The CDR3 bases are TGTGCCATCAGTGAGTCGACAGGGGGCTACGAGCAGTACTTC. This encodes CAISESTGGYEQYF.

The chain uses TRBV9 and TRBJ2-7; D call uncertain. The CDR3 runs 14 residues. CDR1 is SGDLS and CDR2 is YYNGEE in the germline V gene. V lost 0 bases and J lost 5, with 12 bases in between. The CDR3 loop is CASSVGVGGHEQYF. The CDR3 DNA follows: TGTGCCAGCAGCGTAGGGGTGGGCGGCCACGAGCAGTACTTC.

This clone was seen more than once but under ten times. The chain carries TRBV27 and TRBJ2-2; D remains unclear. This CDR3 has 15 amino acids. In germline, CDR1 is MNHEY, CDR2 SMNVEV (reference sequence). The V gene lost 7 bases and the J gene lost 6 bases, with 18 bases spanning the gap. The CDR3 protein is CASTTVVRTPGELFF. The CDR3 bases are TGTGCCAGCACAACAGTCGTCCGAACACCCGGGGAGCTGTTTTTT.

This clone has only a few counts. The gene calls are TRBV10-1 and TRBJ2-1; D tentatively fits TRBD1 or TRBD2 (5 bases each). With 7 bases removed from V and 15 bases from J, the gap between germline ends came to 22 bases. Looked up from germline, CDR1 is WNHNN and CDR2 is SYGVQD (reference sequence). CDR3 length: 13 amino acids. Written as DNA, the CDR3 is TGCGCCAGCAATGGTGTGGGGGAGTCAGGGCCGTTCTTC. It encodes CASNGVGESGPFF.

The chain combines TRBV18 with TRBJ2-5; D not resolved. CDR1 is KGHSH and CDR2 is LQKENI in the germline V gene. The ends were cut back, 0 bases at V and 4 bases at J, with 9 bases in the middle. The CDR3 totals 14 residues. This CDR3 is CASSPPGFRETQYF. Written as DNA, the CDR3 is TGTGCCAGCTCACCACCGGGCTTCCGAGAGACCCAGTACTTC.

The V and J genes are TRBV13 and TRBJ2-7, with D hard to call. V dropped 5 bases and J dropped 1 base, with 12 bases sitting between them. Germline V gene sequence: CDR1 PRHDT, CDR2 FYEKMQ (reference sequence). The CDR3 is 14 amino acids. The chain's CDR3 is CASSPKATSYEQYF. The CDR3 bases are TGTGCCAGCAGCCCTAAGGCTACTTCCTACGAGCAGTACTTC. Looking up the rest from reference TRBV13 and TRBJ2-7 gives the full variable domain: AAGVIQSPRHLIKEKRETATLKCYPIPRHDTVYWYQQGPGQDPQFLISFYEKMQSDKGSIPDRFSAQQFSDYHSELNMSSLELGDSALYFCASSPKATSYEQYFGPGTRLTVT.

This rearrangement joins TRBV14 to TRBJ1-1; D is uncertain. Germline CDR1 reads SGHDN; CDR2 reads FVKESK. This CDR3 contains 13 residues. V was cut by 0 bases and J by 11 bases, with 13 bases left in between. DNA of the CDR3: TGTGCCAGCAGCCAAGATGCCTTTGGTAGTGCTTTCTTT. It encodes CASSQDAFGSAFF.

The chain employs TRBV9 and TRBJ2-7; the D gene is possibly TRBD2 (6 bases). Germline V lookup: CDR1 SGDLS, CDR2 YYNGEE. The CDR3 is 15 amino acids. The V and J ends lost 0 bases and 4 bases respectively, with 14 bases between them. The CDR3 region is CASSVVASEGYEQYF. The CDR3 nucleotides read TGTGCCAGCAGCGTAGTGGCTAGCGAAGGGTACGAGCAGTACTTC.

This rearrangement joins TRBV28 to TRBJ1-5; D is ambiguous. Deletions cut 5 bases from V and 7 bases from J, with 12 bases between. The CDR3 loop spans 13 amino acids. Germline V lookup: CDR1 MDHEN, CDR2 SYDVKM. The CDR3: CASSLPIGQPQHF. CDR3 nucleotides: TGTGCCAGCAGTCTCCCGATCGGGCAGCCCCAGCATTTT.

The V gene is TRBV18, the J gene TRBJ2-7; the D is unclear. The length of the CDR3 is 12 residues. CDR1 and CDR2 (germline): KGHSH, LQKENI. V was shortened by 0 bases and J by 6 bases, with 6 bases between the two germline ends. The CDR3 sequence: CASSPPSREQYF. The CDR3 DNA reads as TGTGCCAGCTCACCACCTAGTCGCGAGCAGTACTTC.

The chain joins TRBV27 to TRBJ2-7, with D possibly being TRBD1 or TRBD2 (5 bases each). The length of the CDR3 is 13 residues. V was trimmed by 6 bases and J by 2 bases, leaving 11 bases between them. Germline CDR1 and CDR2: MNHEY and SMNVEV (reference sequence). The CDR3 region is CASSTGAPYEQYF. The CDR3 DNA sequence: TGTGCCAGCAGCACCGGGGCACCCTACGAGCAGTACTTC.

The rearrangement links TRBV11-2 to TRBJ2-7; tentative D call: TRBD2 (6 bases). This CDR3 contains 13 residues. Germline CDR1 and CDR2: SGHAT and FQNNGV. The germline V and J ends were trimmed by 0 bases and 7 bases, with 10 bases remaining between them. This chain's CDR3 is CASSLDPGVEQYF. The CDR3 DNA reads as TGTGCCAGCAGCTTAGATCCGGGAGTGGAGCAGTACTTC.

The V and J genes are TRBV7-2 and TRBJ1-2; unclear D gene. V was pared by 3 bases and J by 4 bases, with 6 bases between. In germline, CDR1 is SGHTA, CDR2 FQGNSA. The CDR3 has 12 residues. The CDR3 nucleotides read TGTGCCAGCAGCTTCAACAGCTATGGCTACACCTTC. Amino acid sequence: CASSFNSYGYTF.

The chain recombines TRBV11-3 with TRBJ2-5, with 7 bases aligning to TRBD2. Germline loops: CDR1 SGHNT, CDR2 YENEEA. With 4 bases clipped from V and 1 base from J, the junction kept 12 bases outside the gene matches. The CDR3 runs 17 residues. The CDR3 sequence is CASSSGLPQRTQETQYF. CDR3 DNA sequence: TGTGCCAGCAGCTCGGGACTACCTCAAAGAACCCAAGAGACCCAGTACTTC.